This TCR beta chain was found in a study of graft-versus-host responses after intestinal transplantation. Study details: Recipients received multivisceral, liver-intestinal, or isolated intestinal transplants. Tacrolimus and steroids were given for about three years to all recipients after anti-thymocyte globulin induction.

Sequenced by immunoSEQ multiplex PCR; TCRdb stores in-frame clones only, minus some. The data hold more than 100,000 clones, with 85% to 95% observed a single time. The CDR3 runs 14 residues. Germline CDR1 reads SGDLS; CDR2 reads YYNGEE. V lost 4 bases and J lost 5, with 15 bases in between. Study outcomes and limitations: Ileal or blood samples showed some GvH clones first, and such clones were also found in recipient marrow. Elevated graft-versus-host to host-versus-graft clonal ratios in allografts were recorded for patients with graft-donor T cell macrochimerism.

Concerning this clone: Its antigen is not known.

The sequence was collected from a human donor who received an intestinal transplant. Specimen: unstimulated CD8+ T cells sorted from spleen or lymph node cells, collected before intestinal transplant. The genes are TRBV9 and TRBJ2-5; D possibly corresponds to TRBD1 (6 bases). The CDR3 nucleotides are TGTGCCAGCAGCCCGTCAGGGGCTCAGGAGACCCAGTACTTC. Translated, it gives CASSPSGAQETQYF.